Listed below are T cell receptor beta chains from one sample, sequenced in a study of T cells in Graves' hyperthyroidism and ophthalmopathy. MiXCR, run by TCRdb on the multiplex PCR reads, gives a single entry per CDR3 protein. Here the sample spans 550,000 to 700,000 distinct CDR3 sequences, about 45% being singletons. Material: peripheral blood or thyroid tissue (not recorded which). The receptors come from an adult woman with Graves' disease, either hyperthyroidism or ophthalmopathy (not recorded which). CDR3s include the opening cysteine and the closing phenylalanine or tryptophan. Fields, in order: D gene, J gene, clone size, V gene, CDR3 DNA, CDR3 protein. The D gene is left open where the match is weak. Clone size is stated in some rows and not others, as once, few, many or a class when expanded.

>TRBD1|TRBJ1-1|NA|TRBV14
TGTGCCAGCAGCCAAGCTTTAGGGACAGGGGGAACTGAAGCTTTCTTT
CASSQALGTGGTEAFF
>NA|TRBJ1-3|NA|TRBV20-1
TGCAGTGCGGCGGGCCTAACCATGAACACCATATATTTT
CSAAGLTMNTIYF
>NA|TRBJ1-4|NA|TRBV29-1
TGCAGCGTTGGGCGGGGGAGTGGGGAAAAACTGTTTTTT
CSVGRGSGEKLFF
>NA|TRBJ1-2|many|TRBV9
TGTGCCAGCAGCGTAGGGAGCAATGGCTACACCTTC
CASSVGSNGYTF
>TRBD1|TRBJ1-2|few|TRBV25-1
TGTGCCAGCGGGGGACAGGGGTATGGCTACACCTTC
CASGGQGYGYTF
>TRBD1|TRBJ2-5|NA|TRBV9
TGTGCCAGCAGCTTAGCAGGGGGCGGGGACCAGTACTTC
CASSLAGGGDQYF
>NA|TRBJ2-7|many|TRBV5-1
TGCGCCAGCAGCTTGGCCCGAGGCATCTACTACGAGCAGTACTTC
CASSLARGIYYEQYF
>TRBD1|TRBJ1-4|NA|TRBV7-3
TGTGCCAGCAGCTTAACGGGACAGGGGACTGAAAATGAAAAACTGTTTTTT
CASSLTGQGTENEKLFF
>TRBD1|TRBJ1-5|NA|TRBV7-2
TGTGCCTACAAAGACAGGGTTGATCAGCCCCAGCATTTT
CAYKDRVDQPQHF
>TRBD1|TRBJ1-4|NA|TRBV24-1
TGTGCCACCAGTGCTAGGACAGGGGCAACTAATGAAAAACTGTTTTTT
CATSARTGATNEKLFF
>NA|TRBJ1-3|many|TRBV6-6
TGTGCCAGCAACCGGGGACCGGGCTCTGGAAACACCATATATTTT
CASNRGPGSGNTIYF
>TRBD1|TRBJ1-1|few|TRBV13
TGTGCCAGCAGCGGCACAGGGGGCCCGAACACTGAAGCTTTCTTT
CASSGTGGPNTEAFF
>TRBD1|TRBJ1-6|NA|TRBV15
TGTGCCGCCCGCAGAGATTGGGGCAGGGGGTCACCCCTCCACTTT
CAARRDWGRGSPLHF
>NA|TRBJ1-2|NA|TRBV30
TGTGCCTGGAGTGAGACAACTAACTATGGCTACACCTTC
CAWSETTNYGYTF
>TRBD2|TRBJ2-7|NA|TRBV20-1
TGCAGTGCTAGCGGGACTAGCGGGAGGGAGCAGTACTTC
CSASGTSGREQYF
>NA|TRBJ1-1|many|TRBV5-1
TGCGCCAGCAGCTTCTATGGGGCCGCTGAAGCTTTCTTT
CASSFYGAAEAFF
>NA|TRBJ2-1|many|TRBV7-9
TGTGCCAGCATTCTCTACCGTTCCAATGAGCAGTTCTTC
CASILYRSNEQFF
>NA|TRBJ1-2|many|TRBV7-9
TGTGCCAGCAGCTTAATATCGGCGGAACGTTATGGCTACACCTTC
CASSLISAERYGYTF
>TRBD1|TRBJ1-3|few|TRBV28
TGTGCCAGCACCCCCAGGGGGCTAAGGGGAAACACCATATATTTT
CASTPRGLRGNTIYF
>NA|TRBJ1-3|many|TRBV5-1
TGCGCCAGCAGCTTGGGGGAGGCTGGAAACACCATATATTTT
CASSLGEAGNTIYF
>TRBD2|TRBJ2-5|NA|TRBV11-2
TGTGCCAGCAGCAAGCGGGGCAGGGTCGGGGAGACCCAGTACTTC
CASSKRGRVGETQYF
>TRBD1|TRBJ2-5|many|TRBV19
TGTGCCAGTAGCATAACAGGGGGGCAAGAGACCCAGTACTTC
CASSITGGQETQYF
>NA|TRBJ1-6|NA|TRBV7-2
TGTGCCAGCAGCTCAGGAGCAAGCTACCACTTT
CASSSGASYHF
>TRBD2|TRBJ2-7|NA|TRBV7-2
TGTGCCAGCAGCTTAGTGGGAGGGGCGAAATACTACGAGCAGTACTTC
CASSLVGGAKYYEQYF
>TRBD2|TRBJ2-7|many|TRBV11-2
TGTGCCAGCAGCCCCGGGACTACCGCCTACGAGCAGTACTTC
CASSPGTTAYEQYF
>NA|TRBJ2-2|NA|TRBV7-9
TGTGCCAGCAGCTTGGGAGCCCGTGGGGTCACCGGGGAGCTGTTTTTT
CASSLGARGVTGELFF
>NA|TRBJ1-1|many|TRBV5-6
TGTGCCAGCGGAACCGGGGTCAACACTGAAGCTTTCTTT
CASGTGVNTEAFF
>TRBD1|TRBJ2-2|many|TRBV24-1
TGTGCCACCAGTGATGTTCGACAGGGGACCGGGGAGCTGTTTTTT
CATSDVRQGTGELFF
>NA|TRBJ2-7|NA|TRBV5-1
TGCGCCGGCAGCTTGGCAGGCAAATCCTACGAGCAGCACTTC
CAGSLAGKSYEQHF